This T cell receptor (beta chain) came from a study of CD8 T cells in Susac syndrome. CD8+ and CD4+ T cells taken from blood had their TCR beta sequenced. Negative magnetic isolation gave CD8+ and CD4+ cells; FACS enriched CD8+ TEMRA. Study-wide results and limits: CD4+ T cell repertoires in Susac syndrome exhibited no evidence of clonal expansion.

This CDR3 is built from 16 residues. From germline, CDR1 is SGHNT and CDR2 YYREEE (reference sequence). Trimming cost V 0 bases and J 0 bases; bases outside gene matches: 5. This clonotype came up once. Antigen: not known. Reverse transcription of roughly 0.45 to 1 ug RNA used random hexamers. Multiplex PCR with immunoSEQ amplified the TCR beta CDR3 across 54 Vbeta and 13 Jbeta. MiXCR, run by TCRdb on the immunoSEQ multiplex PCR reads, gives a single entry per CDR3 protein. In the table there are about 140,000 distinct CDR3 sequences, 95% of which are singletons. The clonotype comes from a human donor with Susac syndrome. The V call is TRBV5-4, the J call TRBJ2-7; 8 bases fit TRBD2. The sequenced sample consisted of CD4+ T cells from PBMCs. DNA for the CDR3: TGTGCCAGCAGCTTGGGTAGCGGGGTAAGCTCCTACGAGCAGTACTTC. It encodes CASSLGSGVSSYEQYF.